Below are 15 T cell receptor beta chains sequenced from a single sample in a study of T cell responses to AZD1222 COVID-19 vaccine. Assay: immunoSEQ multiplex PCR; the TCRdb copy retains only in-frame clones and omits some. The sample has roughly 160,000 clones; roughly nine tenths are singletons. This material consisted of peripheral blood, taken on day 0 of AZD1222 vaccination. All receptors come from an adult in good health.

Notes on this clone: Germline and junction disagree at one end, which may indicate a read error. The chain couples TRBV29-1 to TRBJ1-1; D ambiguous. In germline, CDR1 is SQVTM, CDR2 ANQGSEA. The CDR3 is 12 residues long. This CDR3 reads CSVEVVNTEVFF. The CDR3 nucleotides read TGCAGCGTTGAAGTTGTGAACACTGAAGTTTTCTTT.

The chain links TRBV30 to TRBJ1-4, with a tentative D call TRBD1 (6 bases). Trimming took off 3 bases at V and 6 bases at J, with 11 bases between the two ends. The germline V gene encodes CDR1 GTSNPN and CDR2 SVGIG (reference sequence). This CDR3 spans 13 amino acids. CDR3 bases: TGTGCCTGGAGCTTGGACAGTTATGAAAAACTGTTTTTT. Translation: CAWSLDSYEKLFF. The full variable domain, in which reference TRBV30 and TRBJ1-4 provide the parts outside the CDR3, is SQTIHQWPATLVQPVGSPLSLECTVEGTSNPNLYWYRQAAGRGLQLLFYSVGIGQISSEVPQNLSASRPQDRQFILSSKKLLLSDSGFYLCAWSLDSYEKLFFGSGTQLSVL.

The chain joins TRBV7-2 to TRBJ1-6; 11 nucleotides agree with TRBD1. The CDR3 is made up of 15 amino acids. Germline V gene data show CDR1 as SGHTA and CDR2 as FQGNSA. The J segment lost 13 bases and the V segment lost 1 base, leaving 6 bases of the junction unmatched. The CDR3 reads CASSLGTGGATPLHF. CDR3 sequence (DNA): TGTGCCAGCAGCTTAGGGACAGGGGGCGCGACGCCCCTCCACTTT.

V gene TRBV30 combines with J gene TRBJ1-5, with 8 bases aligning to TRBD1. The CDR3 covers 17 residues. The trim removed 3 bases at V and 6 bases at J, leaving 16 bases unmatched. CDR1 and CDR2 from the germline V gene are GTSNPN and SVGIG (reference sequence). The CDR3 reads CAWSGRIGTGGRQPQHF. The CDR3 DNA reads TGTGCCTGGAGCGGACGGATCGGGACAGGTGGGCGTCAGCCCCAGCATTTT.

The chain's CDR3 is CASSEKRPGQTNQPQHF. DNA of the CDR3: TGCGCCAGCAGTGAGAAGCGGCCAGGACAGACCAATCAGCCCCAGCATTTT. The V gene is TRBV10-2, the J gene TRBJ1-5; weak D call: TRBD1 (6 bases). CDR3 length equals 17 residues. The germline V and J ends were trimmed by 2 bases and 3 bases, with 17 bases remaining between them. Germline V gene sequence: CDR1 WSHSY, CDR2 SAAADI.

This chain uses TRBV4-2 with TRBJ2-1, with 12 positions matching TRBD2. J gave up 7 bases and V 4 bases, and 5 bases lay outside the gene matches. The CDR3 has 15 residues. Germline-derived CDR1 and CDR2 are LGHNA and YNFKEQ. CDR3 protein: CASSPLAGGGNEQFF. DNA for the CDR3: TGTGCCAGCAGCCCACTAGCGGGAGGCGGAAATGAGCAGTTCTTC.

This clone showed up just a few times. The chain uses TRBV7-8 and TRBJ1-1, with D unresolved. The CDR3 runs to 15 residues. Trimming removed 0 bases at V and 1 base at J, with 9 bases between. Germline lookup yields CDR1 SGHVS and CDR2 FQNEAQ. CDR3 residues: CASSLARHWNTEAFF. The CDR3 nucleotides read TGTGCCAGCAGCTTAGCAAGACACTGGAACACTGAAGCTTTCTTT.

This clone was observed once. The chain recombines TRBV5-1 with TRBJ2-1; perhaps TRBD2 as D (6 bases). Per the germline V gene, CDR1 is SGHRS and CDR2 is YFSETQ. The CDR3 spans 13 residues. V lost 4 bases and J 2 bases, leaving 7 bases between the germline ends. DNA for the CDR3: TGCGCCAGCAGCATAGCGGCCTACAATGAGCAGTTCTTC. Its protein product is CASSIAAYNEQFF. The full variable domain, completed using reference TRBV5-1 and TRBJ2-1, is KAGVTQTPRYLIKTRGQQVTLSCSPISGHRSVSWYQQTPGQGLQFLFEYFSETQRNKGNFPGRFSGRQFSNSRSEMNVSTLELGDSALYLCASSIAAYNEQFFGPGTRLTVL.

The gene calls are TRBV30 and TRBJ1-2; the D is unclear. CDR3 size: 10 residues. Germline-derived CDR1 and CDR2 are GTSNPN and SVGIG (reference sequence). Deletions cut 0 bases from V and 8 bases from J, with 4 bases between. For the CDR3, the DNA is TGTGCCTGGAGTGTAGTCGGCTACACCTTC. It translates to CAWSVVGYTF. Using reference TRBV30 and TRBJ1-2 for the parts outside the CDR3, the full variable domain is SQTIHQWPATLVQPVGSPLSLECTVEGTSNPNLYWYRQAAGRGLQLLFYSVGIGQISSEVPQNLSASRPQDRQFILSSKKLLLSDSGFYLCAWSVVGYTFGSGTRLTVV.

The CDR3 sequence is CATEGSSSYEQYF. The CDR3 nucleotides are TGTGCCACGGAAGGATCCAGCTCCTACGAGCAGTACTTC. The chain has TRBV28 and TRBJ2-7; D gene unclear. Trimming removed 10 bases at V and 0 bases at J, with 13 bases between. This CDR3 is 13 amino acids long. Germline CDR1 is MDHEN and CDR2 is SYDVKM.

V is TRBV10-3 and J is TRBJ1-1; TRBD1 matches at 9 bases. From germline, CDR1 is ENHRY and CDR2 SYGVKD. This CDR3 has 17 residues. V shed 6 bases, J shed 3 bases, and the junction held 14 bases outside the gene matches. Written as DNA, the CDR3 is TGTGCCATCAGATACCTTCCGGGACAGGGAGAGGACACTGAAGCTTTCTTT. This sequence encodes CAIRYLPGQGEDTEAFF.

This rearrangement joins TRBV18 to TRBJ1-1; D may be TRBD1 (5 bases). This CDR3 has 16 residues. CDR1 and CDR2 from the germline V gene are KGHSH and LQKENI. Trimming shortened V by 2 bases and J by 9 bases, and 22 bases separated the two germline ends. The CDR3 protein is CASSPIEVHGDGKAFF. The DNA of the CDR3 is TGTGCCAGCTCACCAATAGAAGTACACGGGGACGGGAAAGCTTTCTTT.

The chain joins TRBV5-1 to TRBJ1-2; 10 bases match TRBD1. The CDR3 has 15 amino acids. The germline V gene encodes CDR1 SGHRS and CDR2 YFSETQ. With 4 bases clipped from V and 4 bases from J, the junction kept 7 bases outside the gene matches. CDR3 in amino acids: CASSAGTGDFYGYTF. CDR3 bases: TGCGCCAGCAGCGCAGGGACAGGGGACTTCTATGGCTACACCTTC.

The chain uses TRBV6-5 and TRBJ1-1; possible D gene TRBD1, 5 bases. CDR1 and CDR2 (germline): MNHEY, SVGAGI. CDR3 length: 15 residues. V lost 6 bases and J lost 6, with 20 bases in between. The CDR3 region has the DNA TGTGCCAGCAGCACCATCAGGGTAACTAAGTCTGAAGCTTTCTTT. It yields the protein CASSTIRVTKSEAFF.

The CDR3 protein is CASTGNTEAFF. CDR3 bases: TGTGCCAGCACGGGAAACACTGAAGCTTTCTTT. The J gene is TRBJ1-1, the V gene TRBV6-5; unclear D gene. V was pared by 7 bases and J by 2 bases, with 5 bases between. This CDR3 is 11 amino acids long. Germline CDR1 is MNHEY and CDR2 is SVGAGI.